This record looks at one TCR beta chain sequence and its context. The antigen is undetermined. The junction and the germline gene differ at one end; a read error may be behind it. The entry originates in a study of tumor and adjacent non-tumor tissue in lung cancer. Study-wide results and caveats: Top 100 clones took a larger repertoire share in normal lung.

The CDR3 has 12 amino acids. CDR1 is SQVTM, CDR2 ANQGSEA, per germline. A modified ARM-PCR protocol with three rounds of nested PCR amplified TCRbeta. MiXCR, applied by TCRdb to the multiplex PCR reads, yields one record per CDR3 protein. Of over 100,000 distinct CDR3 sequences in the sample, roughly 80% are singletons; the top ten hold 37%. The template was RNA from unsorted bulk tissue. The receptor was isolated from a woman between 55 and 75 years old with non-small cell lung cancer. Specimen: lung tumor tissue. The V gene is TRBV29-1, the J gene TRBJ2-3; D remains ambiguous. CDR3 loop: CSVTTLADTRYF. CDR3 nucleotides: TGCAGCGTTACAACGTTGGCAGATACGCGGTATTTT.